This T cell receptor beta chain was profiled in a study of yellow fever vaccine responses in identical twins. Using its own MiXCR run on the RT-PCR reads, TCRdb lists one record per CDR3 protein. Counted here are some 960 distinct CDR3 sequences, about 80% occurring once; the ten biggest clones make up approximately 14%. The CDR3 contains 13 residues. The sample in question was T cells from blood (PBMCs), unsorted or a sorted subset (not recorded which), obtained before or after yellow fever vaccination (not recorded which). The TCR comes from a female donor who received the yellow fever vaccine. The chain uses TRBV12-1 and TRBJ1-3. TRBV12-1 is designated a pseudogene. The CDR3 is CASNRASMDTIYF. In DNA form, the CDR3 reads TGCGCCAGCAACCGGGCCTCTATGGACACCATATATTTT.